This T cell receptor beta chain was retrieved from a study of cytomegalovirus exposure and HLA in healthy donors. Study information: An earlier analysis identified approximately 120 million unique TCR beta sequences in about 200 million T cells.

In the case of this clone: Antigen specificity is unknown.

Notes on the study in general: Links to common viral pathogens appeared, in a later analysis, for several of the most significant clusters. CMV serostatus was the sole immune exposure information available.

With 4 bases clipped from V and 9 bases from J, the junction kept 11 bases outside the gene matches. The CDR3 extends over 15 amino acids. CDR1 and CDR2 from the germline V gene are SGDLS and YYNGEE. PCR used 60 Vbeta primers and 13 Jbeta primers. Profiling relied on immunoSEQ multiplex PCR, and the TCRdb table lists in-frame clones only, not all of them. The profile shows about 86,000 clones, 78% of them singletons. The chain recombines TRBV9 with TRBJ2-1, with 9 positions matching TRBD2. This receptor was identified in a male donor in good health and CMV-seropositive. Input material: PBMCs. Written as DNA, the CDR3 is TGTGCCAGCAGCACCCGGGCGGGAGGGGTCTCTGAGCAGTTCTTC. It translates to CASSTRAGGVSEQFF.